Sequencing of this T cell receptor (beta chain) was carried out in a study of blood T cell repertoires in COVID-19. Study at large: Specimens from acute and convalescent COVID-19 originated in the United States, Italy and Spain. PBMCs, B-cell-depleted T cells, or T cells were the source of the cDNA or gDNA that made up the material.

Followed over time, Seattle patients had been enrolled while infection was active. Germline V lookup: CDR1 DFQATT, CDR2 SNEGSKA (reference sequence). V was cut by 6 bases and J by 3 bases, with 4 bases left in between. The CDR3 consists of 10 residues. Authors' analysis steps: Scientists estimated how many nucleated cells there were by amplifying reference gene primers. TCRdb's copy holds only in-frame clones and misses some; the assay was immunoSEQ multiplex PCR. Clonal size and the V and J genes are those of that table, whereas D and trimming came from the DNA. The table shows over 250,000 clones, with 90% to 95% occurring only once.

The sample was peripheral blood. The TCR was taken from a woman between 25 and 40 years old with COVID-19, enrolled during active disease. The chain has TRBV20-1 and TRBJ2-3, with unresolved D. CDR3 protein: CSAETDTQYF. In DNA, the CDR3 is TGCAGTGCCGAGACAGATACGCAGTATTTT.